The clone carrying this T cell receptor beta chain was recorded once. Its antigen is undetermined. The data were obtained in a study of cytomegalovirus exposure and HLA in healthy donors. Study results and caveats: The study designated about 180 TCR beta chains cytomegalovirus-associated. Testing in vitro showed a few CMV-associated chains specific for CMV antigens. Subsequent analysis of the 120 or so validation repertoires found a tendency for first-cohort TCR clusters to co-occur.

Sequencing used immunoSEQ multiplex PCR; TCRdb keeps in-frame clones, though not all of them. The sample includes 130,000 to 150,000 clones, roughly 89% seen only once; the top ten take roughly 9.3%. The donors were in the roughly 110-subject validation cohort; that cohort was separate from the approximately 730-subject first cohort. The TCR comes from a woman younger than 30 in good health and CMV-seropositive. Sequencing was carried out using PBMCs.

CDR3 amino acids: CASSWPDDRGNTGELFF. The CDR3 nucleotides read TGCGCCAGCAGCTGGCCCGATGACAGGGGAAACACCGGGGAGCTGTTTTTT. This rearrangement joins TRBV5-1 to TRBJ2-2, with TRBD1 matching 8 bases. This CDR3 has 17 amino acids. V shed 3 bases and J 2 bases; nucleotides not matched to a gene: 9. CDR1 is SGHRS and CDR2 is YFSETQ in the germline V gene.